The subject of this entry is one TCR beta chain. The target antigen is unknown. CDR1 SGHTA and CDR2 FQGNSA come from the germline V gene. The CDR3 covers 16 residues. Trimming took 5 bases from V and 2 from J, leaving 19 bases between them. TCRdb re-called the reads through MiXCR, storing one row per CDR3 protein. The data hold 50,000 to 55,000 distinct CDR3 sequences, with roughly 20% observed a single time. These data come from a study of T cell repertoires in cytomegalovirus infection. Study information: A matching HLA type, together with CMV infection, was signaled by public TCR beta signatures.

The receptor was derived from a human donor in good health (CMV status not recorded). Some clones in this sample may be carry-over from other donors' samples. This sequence joins TRBV7-2 and TRBJ2-7; the D gene is possibly TRBD2 (5 bases). Material: CD8+ T cells from cultured PBMCs, obtained from culture after CMV antigen stimulation. The DNA of the CDR3 is TGTGCCAGCAGCGTAGACCCCACCTCGCGGGCCTACGAGCAGTACTTC. Translated, it gives CASSVDPTSRAYEQYF.